The TCR beta chain described here comes from a study of beta chain features in type 1 diabetes. Between the trimmed V and J ends, which lost 1 base and 5 bases, there was a span of 5 bases. There are 12 residues in the CDR3. Per germline, CDR1 SEHNR and CDR2 FQNEAQ (reference sequence). Expressed TCRB transcripts were sequenced, since all the RNA that had been isolated was reverse transcribed. TCRdb keeps only in-frame clones here, not all; method: immunoSEQ multiplex PCR. The sample carries 150,000 to 160,000 clones, 11% recorded once. Every donor provided one heparinised blood draw, which averaged around 110 mL.

The sequencing sample was made of central memory CD4+ T cells from blood. This receptor was identified in a man younger than 35 in good health. The chain joins TRBV7-9 to TRBJ1-2; D is ambiguous. In nucleotides, the CDR3 is TGTGCCAGCAGCTTAGACACATATGGCTACACCTTC. It codes for CASSLDTYGYTF.